This TCR beta chain was retrieved from a study of T cells in Graves' hyperthyroidism and ophthalmopathy. The CDR3 is 17 amino acids. Trimming at V came to 2 bases and at J to 4 bases, leaving 11 bases not matched to a gene. Germline assignment: CDR1 KGHSH and CDR2 LQKENI. Amplification of TCR beta CDR3 regions used RNA as the template. The primer set for the first-round RT-PCR of the TCR CDR3 was HTBI. In TCRdb, the multiplex PCR reads were re-called with MiXCR into one record per CDR3 protein. The sample comprises 300,000 to 350,000 distinct CDR3 sequences, around a fifth of which are singletons, and roughly 52% rests with the top ten. Ten or more counts support this clonotype.

The gene calls are TRBV18 and TRBJ2-1, with 7 nucleotides matching TRBD2. This TCR derives from a woman between 45 and 65 years old with Graves' hyperthyroidism. Material for sequencing was blood. DNA of the CDR3: TGTGCCAGCTCACCAGTGGGAGCGGGAACGTTTTACAATGAGCAGTTCTTC. Translated, it gives CASSPVGAGTFYNEQFF.